One sample yielded the 4 T cell receptor beta chains listed below, sequenced in a study of blood T cell repertoires in COVID-19. TCRdb keeps only in-frame clones here, not all; method: immunoSEQ multiplex PCR. This table has about 110,000 clones, around 89% appearing once. The sample comprised peripheral blood. The source is a middle-aged man with active or convalescent COVID-19.

The genes are TRBV4-1 and TRBJ2-1; the match to TRBD2 covers 7 bases. V trimming: 5 bases; J trimming: 1 base; junction bases outside the gene matches: 5. Germline values: CDR1 MGHRA, CDR2 YSYEKL. The CDR3 runs 15 residues. The chain's CDR3 is CASSTLADSYNEQFF. In nucleotides, the CDR3 is TGCGCCAGCAGCACCCTAGCGGATTCCTACAATGAGCAGTTCTTC.

V is TRBV4-1 and J is TRBJ2-2; 8 bases are shared with TRBD1. In germline, CDR1 is MGHRA, CDR2 YSYEKL. Trimming cost V 4 bases and J 4 bases; bases outside gene matches: 5. The length of the CDR3 is 15 residues. CDR3 in amino acids: CASSPITGGTGELFF. The CDR3 DNA is TGCGCCAGCAGCCCCATAACAGGGGGCACCGGGGAGCTGTTTTTT.

The rearrangement uses TRBV28 and TRBJ2-3; the match to TRBD2 covers 10 bases. The V gene's germline CDR1 is MDHEN and CDR2 SYDVKM. The CDR3 is 15 residues long. Unmatched junction bases numbered 4, after V lost 7 bases and J lost 0 bases. The CDR3 reads CASKLAGVSTDTQYF. CDR3 nucleotides: TGTGCCAGCAAGCTAGCGGGAGTTAGCACAGATACGCAGTATTTT.

The genes are TRBV7-2 and TRBJ2-1, with 8 bases fitting TRBD2. The CDR3 loop spans 14 amino acids. V trimming: 3 bases; J trimming: 7 bases; junction bases outside the gene matches: 5. Germline CDR1 SGHTA, CDR2 FQGNSA. CDR3 DNA sequence: TGTGCCAGCAGCTTGTTAGCGGGAACAAATGAGCAGTTCTTC. It codes for CASSLLAGTNEQFF.